This record covers a single T cell receptor beta chain. The data are from a study of blood T cell repertoires in COVID-19. V dropped 4 bases and J dropped 4 bases, with 23 bases sitting between them. Germline CDR1 SGHRS, CDR2 YFSETQ. The CDR3 is made up of 17 amino acids. TCRdb's copy holds only in-frame clones and misses some; the assay was immunoSEQ multiplex PCR. The table records over 250,000 clones, around four fifths of them present only once. This chain links TRBV5-1 with TRBJ1-1, with D tentatively TRBD1 (5 bases). The source is a woman aged 50 to 60 who had recovered from COVID-19. Material: peripheral blood. CDR3 sequence (DNA): TGCGCCAGCAGCCCTCGTGCGGGGCCCGTTGGTGGCACTGAAGCTTTCTTT. As protein: CASSPRAGPVGGTEAFF. Full variable domain (remainder filled in from reference TRBV5-1 and TRBJ1-1): KAGVTQTPRYLIKTRGQQVTLSCSPISGHRSVSWYQQTPGQGLQFLFEYFSETQRNKGNFPGRFSGRQFSNSRSEMNVSTLELGDSALYLCASSPRAGPVGGTEAFFGQGTRLTVV.